This entry concerns a single TCR beta chain. This clonotype was detected many times. Its specific antigen is unknown. It has no much larger one-base neighbor in the sample; base qualities were not kept. According to the germline V gene (reference sequence), CDR1 reads LNHDA and CDR2 reads SQIVND. V is shortened by 1 base, J by 7 bases, and the region joining them spans 11 bases. From the cysteine up to the phenylalanine, the CDR3 has a length of 13 residues. Only the CDR3 DNA stays, 39 bases, in frame from base 1. Library method: 5' RACE. Sequencing relied on an Illumina MiSeq. During library preparation, unique molecular identifiers were attached to individual cDNA molecules so that TCRs could be counted quantitatively and reproducibly. In the original analysis: The median number of TCRs per sample was approximately 98,000, ranging from about 20,000 to 700,000. V, J and CDR3 annotation of the TCR reads was performed with the Decombinator software suite. For PS versus PT1 abundance plots, all samples were subsampled to the same number of TCRs (28,000). Expanded TCRs were defined as absent before sensitization and observed at least eight times at the 2-week time point. Through fastp at Q25 and MiXCR, TCRdb rebuilt clones from the public reads, retaining in-frame beta chains. Under each unique CDR3 protein, matching rows form one entry showing the most common genes and DNA. The V and J calls come from TCRdb's annotation, not from the publication. This sample holds under 85,000 distinct CDR3 sequences; about 8% were observed only once. Together, the top ten hold approximately 2.3% of the sample.

Total RNA was extracted from unfractionated whole blood that had been collected in Tempus Blood RNA tubes. A handful of healthy volunteers were used as TCR sequencing controls and were bled at day 0, 2 weeks and 6 weeks. This sample was taken from a study of human T cells and chemical hapten exposure (dated by TCRdb to the early 2020s). About the study as a whole: Libraries were pooled for sequencing, and per-sample TCR yields varied mainly because of small differences in library volumes within the pool. From each blood RNA sample, both TCR alpha and TCR beta chains were sequenced. In alopecia patients, the study followed how the peripheral blood TCR repertoire changed in vivo over primary and secondary sensitization to diphenylcyclopropenone (DPC), a hapten. Results the study describes overall, beyond this receptor: No change with DPC sensitization was found in the number of TCRs above 1 in 1000 frequency, and no evidence of global repertoire structure alterations was found. After repeated subsampling, the strength of the expansion versus patch-test correlation and the threshold at which it became significant changed.

This sequence uses TRBV19 and TRBJ2-7; no confident D gene assignment can be made. The sequence derives from a male donor in good health. CDR3 loop: CASSIGQLKEQYF. In nucleotide form, the sequence is TGTGCCAGTAGTATAGGTCAGCTGAAGGAGCAGTACTTC.